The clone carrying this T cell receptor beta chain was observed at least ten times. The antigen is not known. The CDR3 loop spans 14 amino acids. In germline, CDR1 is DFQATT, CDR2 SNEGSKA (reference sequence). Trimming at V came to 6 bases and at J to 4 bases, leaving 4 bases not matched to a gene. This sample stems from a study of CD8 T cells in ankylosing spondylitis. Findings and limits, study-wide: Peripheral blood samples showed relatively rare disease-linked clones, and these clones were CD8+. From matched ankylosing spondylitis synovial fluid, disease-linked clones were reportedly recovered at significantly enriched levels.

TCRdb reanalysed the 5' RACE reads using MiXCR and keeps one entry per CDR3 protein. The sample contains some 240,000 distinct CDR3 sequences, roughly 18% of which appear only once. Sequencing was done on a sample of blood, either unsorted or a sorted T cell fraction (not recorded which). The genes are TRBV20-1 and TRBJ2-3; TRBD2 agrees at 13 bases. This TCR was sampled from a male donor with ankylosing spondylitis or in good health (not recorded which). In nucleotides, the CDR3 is TGCAGTGCCCGGACTAGCGGGAGCCCAGATACGCAGTATTTT. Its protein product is CSARTSGSPDTQYF.